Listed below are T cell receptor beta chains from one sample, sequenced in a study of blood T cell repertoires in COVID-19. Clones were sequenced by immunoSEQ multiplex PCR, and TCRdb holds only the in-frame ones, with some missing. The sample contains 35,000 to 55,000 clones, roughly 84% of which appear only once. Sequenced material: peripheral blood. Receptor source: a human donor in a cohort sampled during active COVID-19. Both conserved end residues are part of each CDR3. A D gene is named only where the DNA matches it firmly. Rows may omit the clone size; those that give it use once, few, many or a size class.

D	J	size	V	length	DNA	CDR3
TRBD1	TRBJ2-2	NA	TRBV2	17	TGTGCCAGCAACTTCCCGGGACAGGGATCCGGAACCGGGGAGCTGTTTTTT	CASNFPGQGSGTGELFF
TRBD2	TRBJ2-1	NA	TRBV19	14	TGTGCCAGTAGGACTAGCGGGGGGGCCAATGAGCAGTTCTTC	CASRTSGGANEQFF
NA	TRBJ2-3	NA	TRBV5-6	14	TGTGCCAGCAGCTTAGGACAGAGAAAAGATACGCAGTATTTT	CASSLGQRKDTQYF
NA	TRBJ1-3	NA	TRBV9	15	TGTGCCAGCAGCGTAGGAGGGCTCTCTGGAAACACCATATATTTT	CASSVGGLSGNTIYF
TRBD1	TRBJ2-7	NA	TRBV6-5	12	TGTGCCAGCAGGGAGACAGGGGGTGAGCAGTACTTC	CASRETGGEQYF
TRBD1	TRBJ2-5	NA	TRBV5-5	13	TGTGCCAGCAGCTTAGGGACAGGGGAGACCCAGTACTTC	CASSLGTGETQYF
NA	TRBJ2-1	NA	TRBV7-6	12	TGTGCCAGCAGCTTACAGGGTTTTGAGCAGTTCTTC	CASSLQGFEQFF
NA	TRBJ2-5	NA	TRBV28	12	TGTGCCAGCAAAGAGGGCCAAGAGACCCAGTACTTC	CASKEGQETQYF
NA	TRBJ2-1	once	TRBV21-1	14	TGTGCCAGCAGCAACCCAGGCCGAGACAATGAGCAGTTCTTC	CASSNPGRDNEQFF
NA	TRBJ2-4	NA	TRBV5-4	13	TGTGCCAGCAGCTTATCGGGGGAAAACATTCAGTACTTC	CASSLSGENIQYF
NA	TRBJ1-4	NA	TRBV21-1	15	TGTGCCAGCAGCAAAGGTGCGGCCCATAATGAAAAACTGTTTTTT	CASSKGAAHNEKLFF
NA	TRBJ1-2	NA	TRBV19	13	TGTGCCAGTAGTCCGACAGCTAACTATGGCTACACCTTC	CASSPTANYGYTF
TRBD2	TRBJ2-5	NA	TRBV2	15	TGTGCCCGCCGGGCCGACGGCGGGGGGGGAGGGACCCAGTACTTC	CARRADGGGGGTQYF
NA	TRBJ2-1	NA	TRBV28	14	TGTGCCAGCAGTTTTGCAGGGTCCGGCACTGAGCAGTTCTTC	CASSFAGSGTEQFF
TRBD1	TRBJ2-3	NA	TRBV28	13	TGTGTCAGCAGTCGACAGGGGCCAGATACGCAGTATTTT	CVSSRQGPDTQYF
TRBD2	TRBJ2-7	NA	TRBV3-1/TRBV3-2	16	TGTGCCAGCAGCCAAGATAGAGAGCGGGGGAATAAGTGGCAGTACTTC	CASSQDRERGNKWQYF
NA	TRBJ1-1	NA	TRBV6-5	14	TGTGCCAGCAGAGTCGGACAGCCCAACACTGAAGCTTTCTTT	CASRVGQPNTEAFF
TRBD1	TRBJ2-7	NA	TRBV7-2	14	TGTGCCAGCAGCTATTTGACAGGGTCCTACGAGCAGTACTTC	CASSYLTGSYEQYF
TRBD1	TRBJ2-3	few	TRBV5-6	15	TGTGCCAGCAGCCTGGGACAGGGGATCACAGATACGCAGTATTTT	CASSLGQGITDTQYF
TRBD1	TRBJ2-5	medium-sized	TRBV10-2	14	TGCGCCAGCAGTACAGCGGACAGGGGAGGGACCCAGTACTTC	CASSTADRGGTQYF
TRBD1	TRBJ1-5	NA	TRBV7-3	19	TGTGCCAGCAGCTTAAACGTGGCGCAAGGTCGACAGGGGGCTCAGCCCCAGCATTTT	CASSLNVAQGRQGAQPQHF
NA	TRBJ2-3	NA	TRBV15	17	TGTGCCACCAGCAGTGGGGGGACAGTACTAGCGGAAGATACGCAGTATTTT	CATSSGGTVLAEDTQYF
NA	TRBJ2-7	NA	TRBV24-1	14	TGTGCCACCAGTGAGGGCGCCGGATCCTACGAGCAGTACTTC	CATSEGAGSYEQYF
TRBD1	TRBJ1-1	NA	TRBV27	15	TGTGCCAGCAGTTTATACTCAGGGGGTTCCACTGAAGCTTTCTTT	CASSLYSGGSTEAFF
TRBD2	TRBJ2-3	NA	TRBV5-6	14	TGTGCCAGCAGCGGGACTAGCGGGGAGAATACGCAGTATTTT	CASSGTSGENTQYF
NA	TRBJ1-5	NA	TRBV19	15	TGTGCCAGTAGTATGCAGGGTAAACCCAATCAGCCCCAGCATTTT	CASSMQGKPNQPQHF
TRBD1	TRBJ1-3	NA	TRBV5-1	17	TGCGCCAGCAGCTTGGACTACCAGGGGGCGGCTGGAAACACCATATATTTT	CASSLDYQGAAGNTIYF
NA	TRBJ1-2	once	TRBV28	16	TGTGCCAGCAGTTTAGCGACCGGCACCCGGAGATATGGCTACACCTTC	CASSLATGTRRYGYTF
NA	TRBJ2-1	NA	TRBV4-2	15	TGTGCCAGCAGCCAAGAACGCGGGGCCTGGAATGAGCAGTTCTTC	CASSQERGAWNEQFF
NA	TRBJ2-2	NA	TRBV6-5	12	TGTGCCAGCACCAGGGATCCCGGGGAGCTGTTTTTT	CASTRDPGELFF
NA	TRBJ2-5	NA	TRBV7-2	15	TGTGCCAGCAGCTCTCGGGGGGCCCCCCAAGAGACCCAGTACTTC	CASSSRGAPQETQYF
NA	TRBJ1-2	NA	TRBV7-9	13	TGTGCCAGCAGCTGGCAGTGGGACAAGGGCTACACCTTC	CASSWQWDKGYTF
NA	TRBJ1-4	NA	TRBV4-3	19	TGCGCCAGCAGCCAAGATGGTTCGGCAGGGTCTAGAACTAATGAAAAACTGTTTTTT	CASSQDGSAGSRTNEKLFF
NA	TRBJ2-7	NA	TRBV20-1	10	TGCAGTGCTAGTTTTAACGAGCAGTACTTC	CSASFNEQYF
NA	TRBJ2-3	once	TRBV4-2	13	TGTGCCAGCAGCCAAGATTTAATAGATACGCAGTATTTT	CASSQDLIDTQYF
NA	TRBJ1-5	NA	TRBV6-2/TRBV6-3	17	TGTGCCAGCAGCCGGAACTGGGCCCCCTATAGCAATCAGCCCCAGCATTTT	CASSRNWAPYSNQPQHF